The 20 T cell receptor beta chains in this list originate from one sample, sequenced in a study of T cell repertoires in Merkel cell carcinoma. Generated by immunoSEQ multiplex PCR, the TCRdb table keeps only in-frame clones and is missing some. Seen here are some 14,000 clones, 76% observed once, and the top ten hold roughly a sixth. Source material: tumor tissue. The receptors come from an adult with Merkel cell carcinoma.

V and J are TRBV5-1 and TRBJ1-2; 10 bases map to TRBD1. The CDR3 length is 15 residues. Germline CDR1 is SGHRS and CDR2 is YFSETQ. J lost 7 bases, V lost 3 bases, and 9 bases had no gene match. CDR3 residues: CASSSETGGYGGYTF. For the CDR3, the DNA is TGCGCCAGCAGCTCCGAGACAGGGGGCTACGGTGGCTACACCTTC. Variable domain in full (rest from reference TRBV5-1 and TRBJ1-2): KAGVTQTPRYLIKTRGQQVTLSCSPISGHRSVSWYQQTPGQGLQFLFEYFSETQRNKGNFPGRFSGRQFSNSRSEMNVSTLELGDSALYLCASSSETGGYGGYTFGSGTRLTVV.

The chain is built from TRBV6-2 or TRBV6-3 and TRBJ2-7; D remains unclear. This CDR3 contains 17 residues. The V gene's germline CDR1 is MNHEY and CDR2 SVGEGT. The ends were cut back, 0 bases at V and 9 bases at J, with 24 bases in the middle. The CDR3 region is CASSYSVDSSTPSGQYF. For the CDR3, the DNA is TGTGCCAGCAGTTACTCGGTCGACTCGTCGACCCCCTCCGGGCAGTACTTC.

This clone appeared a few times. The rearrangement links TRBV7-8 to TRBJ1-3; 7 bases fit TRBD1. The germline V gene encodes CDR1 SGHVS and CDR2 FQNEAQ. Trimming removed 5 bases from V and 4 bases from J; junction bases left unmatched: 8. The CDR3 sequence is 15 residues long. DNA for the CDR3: TGTGCCAGCAGCCGAGCTACAGGGGCGGGAAACACCATATATTTT. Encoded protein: CASSRATGAGNTIYF. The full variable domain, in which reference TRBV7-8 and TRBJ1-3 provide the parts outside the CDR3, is GAGVSQSPRYKVAKRGQDVALRCDPISGHVSLFWYQQALGQGPEFLTYFQNEAQLDKSGLPSDRFFAERPEGSVSTLKIQRTQQEDSAVYLCASSRATGAGNTIYFGEGSWLTVV.

The CDR3 DNA is TGTGCCAGCACCCGAGGCTACGAGCAGTACTTC. Protein sequence: CASTRGYEQYF. The genes are TRBV5-8 and TRBJ2-7; D uncertain. The V gene lost 6 bases and the J gene lost 3 bases, with 7 bases spanning the gap. Germline assignment: CDR1 SGHTS and CDR2 YDEGEE. CDR3 length equals 11 residues.

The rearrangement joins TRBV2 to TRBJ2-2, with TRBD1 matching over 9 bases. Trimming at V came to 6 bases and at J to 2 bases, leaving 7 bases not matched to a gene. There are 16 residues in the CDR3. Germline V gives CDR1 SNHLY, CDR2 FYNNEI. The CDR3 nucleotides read TGTGCCAGCAGAACCGGACAGGGGCAAAACACCGGGGAGCTGTTTTTT. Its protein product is CASRTGQGQNTGELFF.

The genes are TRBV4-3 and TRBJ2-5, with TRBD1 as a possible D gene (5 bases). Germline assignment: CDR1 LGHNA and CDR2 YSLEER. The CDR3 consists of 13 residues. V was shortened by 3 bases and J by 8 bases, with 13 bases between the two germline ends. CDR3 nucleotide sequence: TGCGCCAGCAGCCAGAATTGGGGCGATACCCAGTACTTC. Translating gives CASSQNWGDTQYF.

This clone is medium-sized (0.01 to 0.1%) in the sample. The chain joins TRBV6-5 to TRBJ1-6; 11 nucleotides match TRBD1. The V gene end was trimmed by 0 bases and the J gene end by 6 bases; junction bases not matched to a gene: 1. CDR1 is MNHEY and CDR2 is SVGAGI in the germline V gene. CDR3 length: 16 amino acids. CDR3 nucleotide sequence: TGTGCCAGCAGTTACTCGGACAGGGGGCCTAATTCACCCCTCCACTTT. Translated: CASSYSDRGPNSPLHF.

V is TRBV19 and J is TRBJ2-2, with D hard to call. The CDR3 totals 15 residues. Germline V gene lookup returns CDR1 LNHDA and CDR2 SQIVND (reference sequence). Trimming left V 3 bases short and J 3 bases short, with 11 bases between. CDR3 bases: TGTGCCAGTAGTATTGCGGTTGGGTACACCGGGGAGCTGTTTTTT. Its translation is CASSIAVGYTGELFF.

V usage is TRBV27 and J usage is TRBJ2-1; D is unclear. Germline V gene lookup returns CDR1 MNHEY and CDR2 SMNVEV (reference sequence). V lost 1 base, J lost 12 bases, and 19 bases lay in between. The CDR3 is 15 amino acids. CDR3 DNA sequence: TGTGCCAGCAGTTTATGGTTATCGGCACCCGATGCGCAGTTCTTC. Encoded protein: CASSLWLSAPDAQFF.

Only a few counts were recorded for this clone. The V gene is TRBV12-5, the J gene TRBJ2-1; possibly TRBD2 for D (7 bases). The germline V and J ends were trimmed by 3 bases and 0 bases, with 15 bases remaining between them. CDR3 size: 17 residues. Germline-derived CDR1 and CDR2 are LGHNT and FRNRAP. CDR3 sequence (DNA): TGTGCTAGTGGTTTTCAGGGGCGGGGGAGCTCCTACAATGAGCAGTTCTTC. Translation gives CASGFQGRGSSYNEQFF.

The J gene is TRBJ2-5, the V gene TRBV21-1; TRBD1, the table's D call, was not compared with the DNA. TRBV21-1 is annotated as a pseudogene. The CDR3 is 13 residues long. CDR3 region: CASSDRVGKTQYF. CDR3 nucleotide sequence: TGTGCCAGCAGCGACAGGGTGGGAAAGACCCAGTACTTC.

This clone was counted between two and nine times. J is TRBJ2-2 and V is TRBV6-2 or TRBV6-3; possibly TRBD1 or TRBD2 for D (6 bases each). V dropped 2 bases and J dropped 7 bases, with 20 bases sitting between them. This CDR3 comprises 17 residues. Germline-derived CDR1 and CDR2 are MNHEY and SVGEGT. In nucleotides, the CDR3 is TGTGCCAGCAGTTACCGGCCAGGCGAGGGGGGCTTCGGGGAGCTGTTTTTT. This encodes CASSYRPGEGGFGELFF.

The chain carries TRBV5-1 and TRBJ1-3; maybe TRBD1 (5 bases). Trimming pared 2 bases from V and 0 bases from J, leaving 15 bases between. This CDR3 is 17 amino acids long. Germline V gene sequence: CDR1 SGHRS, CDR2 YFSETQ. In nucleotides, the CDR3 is TGCGCCAGCAGCTTCGGGGCAGCCCCCGTCTCTGGAAACACCATATATTTT. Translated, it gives CASSFGAAPVSGNTIYF.

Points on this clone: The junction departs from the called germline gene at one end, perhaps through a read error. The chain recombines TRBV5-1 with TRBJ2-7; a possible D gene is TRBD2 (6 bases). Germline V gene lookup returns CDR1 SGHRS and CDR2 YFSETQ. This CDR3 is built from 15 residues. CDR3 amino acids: CASSPAAGLPYEHYF. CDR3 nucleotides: TGCGCCAGCAGTCCCGCCGCGGGACTCCCTTACGAGCATTACTTC.

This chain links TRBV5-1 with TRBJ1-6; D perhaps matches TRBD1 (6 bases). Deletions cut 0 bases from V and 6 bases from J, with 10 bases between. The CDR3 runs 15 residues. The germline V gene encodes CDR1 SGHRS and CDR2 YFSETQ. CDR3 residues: CASSLGGGPNSPLHF. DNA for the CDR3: TGCGCCAGCAGCTTGGGAGGGGGGCCTAATTCACCCCTCCACTTT.

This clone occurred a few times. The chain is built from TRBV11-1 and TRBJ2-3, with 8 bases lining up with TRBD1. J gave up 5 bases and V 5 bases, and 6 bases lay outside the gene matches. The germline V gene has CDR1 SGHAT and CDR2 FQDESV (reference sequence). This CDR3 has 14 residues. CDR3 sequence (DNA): TGTGCCAGCAGCCTTCGGACAGGGCGAGATACGCAGTATTTT. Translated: CASSLRTGRDTQYF.

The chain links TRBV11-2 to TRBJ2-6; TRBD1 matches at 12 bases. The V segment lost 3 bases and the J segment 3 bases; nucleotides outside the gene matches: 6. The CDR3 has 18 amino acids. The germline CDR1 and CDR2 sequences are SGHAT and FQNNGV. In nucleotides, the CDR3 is TGTGCCAGCAGCTTCCCGGGACAGGGGGCGCGTGGGGCCAACGTCCTGACTTTC. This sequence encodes CASSFPGQGARGANVLTF.

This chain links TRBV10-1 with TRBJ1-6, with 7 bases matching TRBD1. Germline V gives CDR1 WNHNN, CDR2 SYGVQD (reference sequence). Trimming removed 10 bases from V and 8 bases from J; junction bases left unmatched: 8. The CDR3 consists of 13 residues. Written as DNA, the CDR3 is TGCGCCACCGTTACAGGGGACGATTCACCCCTCCACTTT. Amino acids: CATVTGDDSPLHF.

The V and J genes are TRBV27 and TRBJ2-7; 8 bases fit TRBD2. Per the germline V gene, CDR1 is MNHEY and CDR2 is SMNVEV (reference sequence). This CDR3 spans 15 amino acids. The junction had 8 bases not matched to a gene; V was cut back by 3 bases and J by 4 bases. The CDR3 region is CASSLGASGLYEQYF. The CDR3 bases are TGTGCCAGCAGTTTGGGAGCTAGCGGGCTATACGAGCAGTACTTC.

As DNA, the CDR3 is TGCAGCGTTGGTGGGTCGAACACTGAAGCTTTCTTT. It yields the protein CSVGGSNTEAFF. This sequence joins TRBV29-1 and TRBJ1-1; D is uncertain. Trimming removed 4 bases at V and 1 base at J, with 7 bases between. This CDR3 has 12 amino acids. The germline gives CDR1 SQVTM, CDR2 ANQGSEA.